A selection of T cell receptor beta chains follows, all from one sample in a study of T cell responses to AZD1222 COVID-19 vaccine. Only in-frame clones appear in the TCRdb table, and some are missing; sequencing was by immunoSEQ multiplex PCR. The table shows more than 120,000 clones, with approximately 90% occurring only once. The specimen comprised peripheral blood, sampled 28 days after the second AZD1222 dose. These receptors all stem from an adult who received the AZD1222 COVID-19 vaccine. The CDR3 runs from the conserved cysteine through the conserved F or W. A D gene is named only where the DNA matches it firmly. The size entry is marked missing in some rows and otherwise reads once, few, many or a size class.

TRBV3-1/TRBV3-2	NA	NA	TRBJ1-2	CASSQYPPTNGYTF	TGTGCCAGCAGCCAATACCCCCCCACAAATGGCTACACCTTC
TRBV5-5	NA	NA	TRBJ1-5	CASSPRLGSNQPQHF	TGTGCCAGCAGCCCCCGCTTGGGGAGCAATCAGCCCCAGCATTTT
TRBV18	NA	NA	TRBJ2-5	CASTPREGASETQYF	TGTGCCAGCACCCCAAGGGAGGGGGCGAGTGAGACCCAGTACTTC
TRBV7-8	NA	NA	TRBJ1-2	CASSLALGLPRGGYTF	TGTGCCAGCAGCTTAGCGTTGGGACTTCCGAGGGGTGGCTACACCTTC
TRBV27	TRBD2	few	TRBJ2-7	CASSLLTSGRRWEQYF	TGTGCCAGCAGTTTATTGACTAGCGGGAGGCGATGGGAGCAGTACTTC
TRBV6-1	NA	NA	TRBJ2-3	CASSETVGEYGTQYF	TGTGCCAGCAGTGAGACCGTGGGGGAGTATGGTACGCAGTATTTT
TRBV28	NA	NA	TRBJ2-1	CASSRWGNNEQFF	TGTGCCAGCAGTAGGTGGGGCAACAATGAGCAGTTCTTC
TRBV5-1	NA	NA	TRBJ1-1	CASSRYVQRGPTEAFF	TGCGCCAGCAGCCGTTACGTTCAACGGGGCCCCACTGAAGCTTTCTTT
TRBV5-5	TRBD1	few	TRBJ1-6	CASSLGGGKLPLHF	TGTGCCAGCAGCTTGGGAGGGGGCAAATTACCCCTCCACTTT
TRBV5-1	TRBD1	NA	TRBJ2-7	CASSATTRTGSYEQYF	TGCGCCAGCAGCGCGACAACCCGGACAGGGTCCTACGAGCAGTACTTC
TRBV12-3/TRBV12-4	NA	NA	TRBJ2-1	CASSLTGYNEQFF	TGTGCCAGCAGTTTAACAGGGTACAATGAGCAGTTCTTC
TRBV6-2/TRBV6-3	NA	once	TRBJ2-3	CASGPPGAATYVDTQYF	TGTGCCAGCGGCCCCCCGGGAGCGGCGACATATGTGGATACGCAGTATTTT
TRBV6-2/TRBV6-3	TRBD1	NA	TRBJ1-5	CASSYKGDRGGDSNQPQHF	TGTGCCAGCAGTTACAAAGGGGACAGGGGTGGTGATAGCAATCAGCCCCAGCATTTT
TRBV30	NA	NA	TRBJ2-7	CAWRLAAYEQYF	TGTGCCTGGAGATTAGCGGCTTACGAGCAGTACTTC
TRBV10-1	TRBD2	once	TRBJ2-7	CASSGESGDSPSRQYF	TGCGCCAGCAGTGGAGAAAGCGGGGACTCCCCTTCTAGGCAGTACTTC
TRBV11-2	TRBD2	NA	TRBJ2-5	CASKTAGVAETQYF	TGTGCCAGCAAAACGGCGGGAGTAGCCGAGACCCAGTACTTC
TRBV27	TRBD2	NA	TRBJ2-7	CASSPWTGGSYEQYF	TGTGCCAGCAGTCCCTGGACGGGGGGGAGCTACGAGCAGTACTTC
TRBV28	TRBD1	NA	TRBJ2-2	CASSLVTGSATGELFF	TGTGCCAGCAGTTTAGTGACAGGGAGTGCCACCGGGGAGCTGTTTTTT
TRBV13	TRBD2	NA	TRBJ2-1	CASSPLAGASYNEQFF	TGTGCCAGCAGTCCCCTAGCGGGAGCAAGCTACAATGAGCAGTTCTTC
TRBV7-2	TRBD2	NA	TRBJ2-7	CASSLEGRGPYEQYF	TGTGCCAGCAGCTTAGAGGGGAGGGGCCCCTACGAGCAGTACTTC
TRBV5-1	TRBD2	NA	TRBJ2-3	CASKTGLLSTDTQYF	TGCGCCAGCAAGACGGGACTACTCTCCACAGATACGCAGTATTTT
TRBV6-6	TRBD1	NA	TRBJ1-2	CASRIQGGVPYGYTF	TGTGCCAGCAGAATCCAGGGGGGGGTCCCCTATGGCTACACCTTC